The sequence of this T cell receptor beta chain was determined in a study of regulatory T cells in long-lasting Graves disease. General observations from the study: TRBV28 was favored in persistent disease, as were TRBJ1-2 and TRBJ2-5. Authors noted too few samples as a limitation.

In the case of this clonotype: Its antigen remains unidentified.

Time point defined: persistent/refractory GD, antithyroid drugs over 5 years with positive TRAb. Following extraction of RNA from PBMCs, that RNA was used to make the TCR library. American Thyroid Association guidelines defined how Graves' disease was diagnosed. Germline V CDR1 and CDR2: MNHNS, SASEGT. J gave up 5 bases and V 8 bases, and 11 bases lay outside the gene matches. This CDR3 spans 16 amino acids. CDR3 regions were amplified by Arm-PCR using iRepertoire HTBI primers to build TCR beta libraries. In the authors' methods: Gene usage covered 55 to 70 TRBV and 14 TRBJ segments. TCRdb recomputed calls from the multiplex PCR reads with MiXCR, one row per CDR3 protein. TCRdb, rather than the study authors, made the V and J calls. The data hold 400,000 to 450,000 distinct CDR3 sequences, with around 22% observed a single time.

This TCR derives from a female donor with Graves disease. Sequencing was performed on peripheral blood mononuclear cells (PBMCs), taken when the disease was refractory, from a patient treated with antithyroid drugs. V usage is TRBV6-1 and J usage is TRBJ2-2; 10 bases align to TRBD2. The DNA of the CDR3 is TGTGCCAGCGCTTCTCCTAGCGGGAGTCGGACCGGGGAGCTGTTTTTT. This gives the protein CASASPSGSRTGELFF.